This is a list of T cell receptor beta chains from one sample in a study of cytomegalovirus exposure and HLA in healthy donors. Here immunoSEQ multiplex PCR was the method, and the copy in TCRdb shows in-frame clones only, minus some. The sample holds roughly 100,000 clones, around four fifths seen once. Sequenced material: PBMCs. The receptors come from a man in his forties or fifties in good health and CMV-seronegative. Each CDR3 is given with its conserved first and last residue.

j_call v_call cdr3_aa
TRBJ1-3 TRBV4-1 CASSQDPGIGNTIYF
TRBJ2-5 TRBV5-4 CAAGTSQETQYF
TRBJ2-5 TRBV4-1 CASSQEGGAQETQYF
TRBJ2-7 TRBV27 CASSASNRGSGEQYF
TRBJ2-2 TRBV4-3 CASSQGTSTGELFF
TRBJ2-1 TRBV11-2 CASSLGGTADEQFF
TRBJ1-3 TRBV9 CASSLQGHSSGNTIYF
TRBJ1-1 TRBV11-3 CASSSFWTGPLNTEAFF
TRBJ2-2 TRBV7-2 CASSFTSGGTGELFF
TRBJ2-2 TRBV6-4 CASGQGPGELFF
TRBJ1-2 TRBV19 CASRAGANYGYTF
TRBJ2-1 TRBV30 CAWSLLGGPYNEQFF
TRBJ1-1 TRBV5-1 CASSLARDTEAFF